The rows below give T cell receptor beta chains drawn from one sample of a study of T cell changes during pregnancy in multiple sclerosis. Here immunoSEQ multiplex PCR was the method, and the copy in TCRdb shows in-frame clones only, minus some. In the table there are about 49,000 clones, 85% to 95% of which are singletons. This sample comprised CD8+ T cells from peripheral blood mononuclear cells, obtained in the first trimester of pregnancy. The receptors come from a female donor with multiple sclerosis, enrolled in a pregnancy study. Each CDR3 is given with its conserved first and last residue. D genes are given only for firm matches. Expanded clones get a size class; other rows say once, few or many, or leave the size out.

TRBJ2-1 . . TRBV30 TGTGCCTGGAGGGTTACAGGGAGCTCTAGTCCTTTAAACTACAATGAGCAGTTCTTC CAWRVTGSSSPLNYNEQFF
TRBJ2-2 . TRBD2 TRBV27 TGTGCCAGCCTGAGCGGGGCGAACACCGGGGAGCTGTTTTTT CASLSGANTGELFF
TRBJ1-2 . . TRBV6-1 TGTGCCAGCAGTGAAGCGCAGGGGACCTATGGCTACACCTTC CASSEAQGTYGYTF
TRBJ2-3 . TRBD2 TRBV5-1 TGCGCCAGCAGCTTGGTTTCTAGCGGTACAGATACGCAGTATTTT CASSLVSSGTDTQYF
TRBJ2-7 . . TRBV5-6 TGTGCCAGCAGCTTGGTTCATAGTCGCGACGAGCAGTACTTC CASSLVHSRDEQYF
TRBJ2-1 . TRBD1 TRBV5-6 TGTGCCAGCAGTTCCCGCCGGGACAGGTCTGGGAATGAGCAGTTCTTC CASSSRRDRSGNEQFF
TRBJ2-1 . . TRBV5-1 TGCGCCAGCAGAGACGGGACTCTCAATGAGCAGTTCTTC CASRDGTLNEQFF
TRBJ1-2 . TRBD1 TRBV9 TGTGCCAGCAGCACCGGGACAGGGTTCGGCTACACCTTC CASSTGTGFGYTF
TRBJ1-2 once TRBD1 TRBV5-4 TGTGCCAGCAGTCCCACAGGGGATTGGAACTATGGCTACACCTTC CASSPTGDWNYGYTF
TRBJ2-7 . TRBD2 TRBV7-9 TGTGCCAGCATCTCGGGGACTAGCGGGAGTGCGTACTTC CASISGTSGSAYF
TRBJ2-7 . TRBD1 TRBV4-2 TGTGCCAGCAGCCAAGTGGAGCACGACAGGGTCCACGAGCAGTACTTC CASSQVEHDRVHEQYF
TRBJ2-3 many . TRBV5-6 TGTGCCAGCAGCTTGGGACCCGACAGGTCTAGCACAGATACGCAGTATTTT CASSLGPDRSSTDTQYF
TRBJ2-7 once TRBD2 TRBV11-1 TGTGCCAGCAGCACGCGGACTAGCAGATACGAGCAGTACTTC CASSTRTSRYEQYF
TRBJ2-7 few . TRBV27 TGTGCCAGCAGGGGGGGAGGTTCCTACGAGCAGTACTTC CASRGGGSYEQYF
TRBJ1-1 . . TRBV6-1 TGTGCCAGCAGTGAACAGGGGTTGAACACTGAAGCTTTCTTT CASSEQGLNTEAFF
TRBJ1-2 . TRBD1 TRBV27 TGTGCCAGCAGTAATAGACAGGGGCTGTCCTATGGCTACACCTTC CASSNRQGLSYGYTF
TRBJ2-2 . . TRBV11-2 TGTGCCAGCAGCTTTCCGTCTCTAGCCTCCGGGGAGCTGTTTTTT CASSFPSLASGELFF
TRBJ2-7 . . TRBV19 TGTGCCAGTACCTCAGGGATCTACGAGCAGTACTTC CASTSGIYEQYF
TRBJ2-5 . TRBD2 TRBV7-9 TGTGCCAGCAGCTCTAGCGGGAGCCGGGAGACCCAGTACTTC CASSSSGSRETQYF
TRBJ2-3 . . TRBV30 TGTGCCTGGAGTGCAGGGGTGGGGGCAGATACGCAGTATTTT CAWSAGVGADTQYF
TRBJ2-7 . . TRBV27 TGTGCCAGCAGTTTAACTGGGGCAGGCGACGAGCAGTACTTC CASSLTGAGDEQYF
TRBJ2-1 . TRBD2 TRBV7-9 TGTGCCAGCAGCCCCCCCCGGGGCGGGAGTAACAATGAGCAGTTCTTC CASSPPRGGSNNEQFF
TRBJ1-1 . TRBD1 TRBV19 TGTGCCAGTAGTTGGGACAGCGGGAACACTGAAGCTTTCTTT CASSWDSGNTEAFF
TRBJ1-1 . . TRBV15 TGTGCCACCAGCCCGGGGAACACTGAAGCTTTCTTT CATSPGNTEAFF
TRBJ2-2 . . TRBV5-4 TGTGCCAGCAGCACAACAGGGTACACCGGGGAGCTGTTTTTT CASSTTGYTGELFF
TRBJ2-5 . . TRBV30 TGTGCCTGGAGTGGCGGGTCGCCGGAGACCCAGTACTTC CAWSGGSPETQYF
TRBJ2-1 . TRBD1 TRBV12-5 TGTGCTAGTGGTTTGCACAGGGGTGGTAGCCTCTCACATTATGAGCAGTTCTTC CASGLHRGGSLSHYEQFF
TRBJ2-2 . TRBD2 TRBV29-1 TGCAGCGTTGAAGATCGCGGGAGCGGGACGGTGACCGGGGAGCTGTTTTTT CSVEDRGSGTVTGELFF
TRBJ1-1 . . TRBV7-9 TGTGCCAGCAGCCCGTGGGCAGGGGCCTCAAACACTGAAGCTTTCTTT CASSPWAGASNTEAFF
TRBJ1-1 . TRBD1 TRBV6-1 TGTGCCAGCAGTGACTGGGGGACAGCTCTTGAAGCTTTCTTT CASSDWGTALEAFF
TRBJ1-1 . TRBD1 TRBV6-1 TGTGCCAGCAGTGAGGGACAGTTCCCTGAAGCTTTCTTT CASSEGQFPEAFF
TRBJ2-1 once . TRBV4-1 TGCGCCAGCAGCCAAGAACCATTAAGGGAGTGGTCCTACAATGAGCAGTTCTTC CASSQEPLREWSYNEQFF
TRBJ2-1 . TRBD2 TRBV7-9 TGTGCCAGCAGCCCACCGGTAGCGGGAGGGAAGGGGAATGAGCAGTTCTTC CASSPPVAGGKGNEQFF
TRBJ2-7 . . TRBV20-1 TGCAGTGCTAGCTACGATTACGAGCAGTACTTC CSASYDYEQYF
TRBJ2-1 . . TRBV21-1 TGTGCCAGCAGCAAAAAGGGACTAGCGGGAGCCCATAGCTCCTACAATGAGCAGTTCTTC CASSKKGLAGAHSSYNEQFF
TRBJ2-7 . TRBD2 TRBV7-2 TGTGCCAGCAGCGCTTTAGCGGGAGATCGAGACGAGCAGTACTTC CASSALAGDRDEQYF
TRBJ2-5 . TRBD2 TRBV27 TGTGCCAGCAGTCAATTAGCGGGAGGGGAGACCCAGTACTTC CASSQLAGGETQYF